This T cell receptor beta chain emerged from a study of blood T cell repertoires in COVID-19. About the research overall: COVID-19 samples, acute and convalescent, were from the United States, Italy and Spain. Sources were T cells, B-cell-depleted T cells, or PBMCs; the material itself was cDNA or gDNA.

Original methodology: Reference gene primer amplification yielded estimated nucleated cell counts. Using immunoSEQ multiplex PCR, the repertoire was profiled, and TCRdb retains in-frame clones only, with some absent. From that table come the V and J calls and clone size; the DNA was used to work out D and trimming. The sample contains about 190,000 clones, less than 90% of which appear only once. The receptor was derived from a man aged 30 to 45 with acute or convalescent COVID-19. The material sequenced was peripheral blood.

CDR3 protein: CATAGRGRYSYEQYF. CDR3 DNA: TGTGCCACCGCTGGAAGAGGAAGGTACTCCTACGAGCAGTACTTC. This chain uses TRBV28 with TRBJ2-7, with D uncertain. The germline V gene has CDR1 MDHEN and CDR2 SYDVKM. The CDR3 loop spans 15 amino acids. V dropped 10 bases and J dropped 0 bases, with 19 bases sitting between them. The entire variable domain, with the rest obtained from reference TRBV28 and TRBJ2-7, is as follows: DVKVTQSSRYLVKRTGEKVFLECVQDMDHENMFWYRQDPGLGLRLIYFSYDVKMKEKGDIPEGYSVSREKKERFSLILESASTNQTSMYLCATAGRGRYSYEQYFGPGTRLTVT.